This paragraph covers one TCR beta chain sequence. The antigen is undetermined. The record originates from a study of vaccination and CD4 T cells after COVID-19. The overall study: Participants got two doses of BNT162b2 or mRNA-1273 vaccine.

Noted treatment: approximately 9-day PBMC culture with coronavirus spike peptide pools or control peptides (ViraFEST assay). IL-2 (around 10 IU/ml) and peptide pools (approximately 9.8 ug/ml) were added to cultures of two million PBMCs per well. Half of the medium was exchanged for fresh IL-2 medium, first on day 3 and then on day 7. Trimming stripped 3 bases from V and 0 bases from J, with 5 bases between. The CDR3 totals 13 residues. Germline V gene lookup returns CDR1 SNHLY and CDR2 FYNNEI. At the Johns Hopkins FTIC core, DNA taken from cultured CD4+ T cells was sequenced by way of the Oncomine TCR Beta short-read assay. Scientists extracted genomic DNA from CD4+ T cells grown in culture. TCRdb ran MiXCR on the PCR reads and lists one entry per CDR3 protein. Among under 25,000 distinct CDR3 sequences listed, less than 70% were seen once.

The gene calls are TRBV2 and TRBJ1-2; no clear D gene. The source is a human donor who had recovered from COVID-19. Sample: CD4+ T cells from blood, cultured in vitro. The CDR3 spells CASSDSANYGYTF. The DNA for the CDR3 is TGTGCCAGCAGTGATTCGGCTAACTATGGCTACACCTTC.